Presented here are 15 T cell receptor beta chains from one specimen sequenced in a study of early T cells in non-severe SARS-CoV-2 infection. TCRdb re-called the 5' RACE reads with MiXCR, one entry per CDR3 protein. The table has approximately 81,000 distinct CDR3 sequences, less than 15% seen once. The sequencing sample was made of whole blood. Source of these receptors: an adult who was a healthcare worker with PCR-confirmed SARS-CoV-2 infection or an uninfected control (not recorded which).

In its sample, this clonotype was seen a few times. The rearrangement joins TRBV27 to TRBJ2-1; D uncertain. From germline, CDR1 is MNHEY and CDR2 SMNVEV (reference sequence). This CDR3 contains 11 residues. V dropped 10 bases and J dropped 9 bases, with 13 bases sitting between them. The CDR3 sequence is CATCKEREQFF. DNA for the CDR3: TGTGCCACCTGTAAGGAGCGTGAGCAGTTCTTC.

This clonotype came up a few times. The gene calls are TRBV25-1 and TRBJ2-7, with 8 bases that match TRBD1. The CDR3 is 14 residues long. From germline, CDR1 is MGHDK and CDR2 SYGVNS. The trim removed 7 bases at V and 1 base at J, leaving 6 bases unmatched. The CDR3 here is CASTPGTGSYEQYF. The CDR3 nucleotides are TGTGCCAGCACGCCCGGGACAGGATCCTACGAGCAGTACTTC.

This clonotype appeared many times. The chain is built from TRBV12-3 or TRBV12-4 and TRBJ1-6; 8 bases are a match to TRBD1. Trimming cost V 6 bases and J 7 bases; bases outside gene matches: 5. This CDR3 spans 14 amino acids. The chain's CDR3 is CASRADRGNSPLHF. The CDR3 nucleotides are TGTGCCAGCAGAGCCGACAGGGGCAATTCACCCCTCCACTTT.

This clonotype was counted at least ten times. The V and J genes are TRBV28 and TRBJ2-1; D unclear. The V gene's germline CDR1 is MDHEN and CDR2 SYDVKM. The CDR3 spans 13 residues. The germline V and J ends were trimmed by 9 bases and 5 bases, with 14 bases remaining between them. CDR3: CASGIQRDNEQFF. CDR3 sequence (DNA): TGTGCCAGTGGTATCCAAAGGGACAATGAGCAGTTCTTC.

This clonotype was observed a handful of times. The CDR3 loop reads CASSSGQGRSGANVLTF. CDR3 bases: TGTGCCAGCAGTTCCGGACAGGGACGATCTGGGGCCAACGTCCTGACTTTC. The chain recombines TRBV2 with TRBJ2-6, with 8 bases fitting TRBD1. There are 17 residues in the CDR3. Germline V CDR1 and CDR2: SNHLY, FYNNEI. V lost 5 bases and J lost 1; bases outside the gene matches: 7. The full variable domain, its missing parts supplied by reference TRBV2 and TRBJ2-6, is EPEVTQTPSHQVTQMGQEVILRCVPISNHLYFYWYRQILGQKVEFLVSFYNNEISEKSEIFDDQFSVERPDGSNFTLKIRSTKLEDSAMYFCASSSGQGRSGANVLTFGAGSRLTVL.

CDR3 coding DNA: TGTGCCAGCAGTCCGACGGGTGGCGGGTACGAGCAGTACTTC. Protein: CASSPTGGGYEQYF. The V call is TRBV27, the J call TRBJ2-7; TRBD2 might be the D (5 bases). The CDR3 spans 14 residues. V was pared by 5 bases and J by 4 bases, with 15 bases between. Looked up from germline, CDR1 is MNHEY and CDR2 is SMNVEV (reference sequence).

This clonotype was recorded many times. The chain couples TRBV7-8 to TRBJ1-6; 8 bases match TRBD1. V was clipped by 1 base and J by 9 bases; unmatched bases: 11. This CDR3 region has 17 residues. Germline CDR1 and CDR2: SGHVS and FQNEAQ. CDR3 in DNA: TGTGCCAGCAGCTTAGGACAGGGGAGGTTAACTGTTTCACCCCTCCACTTT. It is translated as CASSLGQGRLTVSPLHF.

To note about this clonotype: Germline and junction disagree at one end, which may indicate a read error. The rearrangement joins TRBV27 to TRBJ1-6, with 9 bases identical to TRBD1. This CDR3 comprises 15 residues. Germline assignment: CDR1 MNHEY and CDR2 SMNVEV (reference sequence). The CDR3: CASSLRGQGYSPLHF. The CDR3 DNA follows: TGTGCCAGCAGTTTAAGGGGACAGGGATATTCACCCCTCCATTTT.

The chain employs TRBV24-1 and TRBJ2-3, with D possibly being TRBD2 (6 bases). The CDR3 covers 12 residues. CDR1 is KGHDR and CDR2 is SFDVKD in the germline V gene. V lost 7 bases, J lost 2 bases, and 6 bases lay in between. In DNA, the CDR3 is TGTGCCACCAGGGACTACACAGATACGCAGTATTTT. Translation: CATRDYTDTQYF.

The sample holds many counts of this clonotype. The chain joins TRBV9 to TRBJ1-2; D is unresolved. This CDR3 is built from 13 residues. The V and J ends lost 7 bases and 0 bases respectively, with 10 bases between them. Germline V gene lookup returns CDR1 SGDLS and CDR2 YYNGEE. CDR3 sequence: CASSPGSNYGYTF. In DNA form, the CDR3 reads TGTGCCAGCTCTCCCGGATCTAACTATGGCTACACCTTC.

This clonotype has at least ten counts. This chain joins TRBV29-1 and TRBJ2-3; unclear D gene. There are 12 residues in the CDR3. The germline V gene has CDR1 SQVTM and CDR2 ANQGSEA. Trimming cost V 4 bases and J 4 bases, with 9 bases left between them. CDR3 loop: CSVVPGPDTQYF. In nucleotides, the CDR3 is TGCAGCGTTGTCCCTGGCCCAGATACGCAGTATTTT.

This clonotype was seen repeatedly, ten times or more. This chain connects TRBV7-2 to TRBJ2-7; a weak D match, TRBD2 (5 bases). The CDR3 spans 13 residues. V lost 4 bases and J 7 bases, leaving 14 bases between the germline ends. CDR1 and CDR2 from the germline V gene are SGHTA and FQGNSA. This chain's CDR3 is CASSSSPSGEQYF. CDR3 in DNA: TGTGCCAGCAGCTCCAGCCCTTCGGGGGAGCAGTACTTC.

The chain has TRBV5-4 and TRBJ2-2; 12 bases are shared with TRBD1. The germline CDR1 and CDR2 sequences are SGHNT and YYREEE (reference sequence). The CDR3 spans 15 residues. Unmatched junction bases numbered 4, after V lost 4 bases and J lost 6 bases. The CDR3: CASSEGQGASGELFF. The CDR3 nucleotides read TGTGCCAGCAGCGAGGGACAGGGGGCTTCCGGGGAGCTGTTTTTT.

The chain couples TRBV15 to TRBJ2-6; D gene ambiguous. The length of the CDR3 is 19 residues. Looked up from germline, CDR1 is LNHNV and CDR2 is YYDKDF (reference sequence). The V end was cut by 8 bases, the J end by 2 bases, with 25 bases between. CDR3 loop: CATGVPGLDFPAGANVLTF. The CDR3 region has the DNA TGTGCCACCGGAGTTCCGGGTCTCGATTTCCCGGCTGGGGCCAACGTCCTGACTTTC.

This clonotype was counted a few times. The rearrangement joins TRBV20-1 to TRBJ1-2, with D possibly matching TRBD1 (5 bases). Germline V gene lookup returns CDR1 DFQATT and CDR2 SNEGSKA (reference sequence). The CDR3 runs to 12 residues. V lost 6 bases, J lost 2 bases, and 10 bases lay in between. CDR3 in amino acids: CSAGGTNYGYTF. The CDR3 DNA reads as TGCAGTGCCGGGGGAACCAACTATGGCTACACCTTC.